A single sample gave rise to the 22 T cell receptor beta chains below, sequenced in a study of T cell changes during pregnancy in multiple sclerosis. Sequenced by immunoSEQ multiplex PCR; TCRdb stores in-frame clones only, minus some. Here the sample spans fewer than 50,000 clones, around 94% being singletons. The sample in question was CD8+ T cells from peripheral blood mononuclear cells, obtained before pregnancy. The receptors shown here come from a female donor with multiple sclerosis, enrolled in a pregnancy study.

The chain carries TRBV9 and TRBJ1-4, with D tentatively TRBD1 (5 bases). The germline V gene has CDR1 SGDLS and CDR2 YYNGEE. V gave up 7 bases and J gave up 8 bases, with 9 bases separating them. The CDR3 sequence is 11 residues long. In nucleotides, the CDR3 is TGTGCCAGCGGGGAGGGGGAAAAACTGTTTTTT. The encoded protein is CASGEGEKLFF.

This clone has only one observation. This chain connects TRBV7-6 to TRBJ2-7, with D maybe TRBD2 (5 bases). The CDR3 consists of 16 residues. From germline, CDR1 is SGHVS and CDR2 FNYEAQ. V was pared by 1 base and J by 6 bases, with 19 bases between. The CDR3 DNA sequence: TGTGCCAGCAGCTTAGGGGTGGCAGAACTAGGCCGCGAGCAGTACTTC. Protein: CASSLGVAELGREQYF.

V usage is TRBV2 and J usage is TRBJ2-2; 8 bases match TRBD1. V was pared by 1 base and J by 6 bases, with 7 bases of the junction left unmatched. Germline assignment: CDR1 SNHLY and CDR2 FYNNEI. This CDR3 region has 16 residues. The CDR3 region is CASSEVDRVASGELFF. In DNA form, the CDR3 reads TGTGCCAGCAGTGAAGTGGACAGGGTAGCGTCCGGGGAGCTGTTTTTT. Together with reference TRBV2 and TRBJ2-2, the CDR3 gives the full variable domain: EPEVTQTPSHQVTQMGQEVILRCVPISNHLYFYWYRQILGQKVEFLVSFYNNEISEKSEIFDDQFSVERPDGSNFTLKIRSTKLEDSAMYFCASSEVDRVASGELFFGEGSRLTVL.

This rearrangement joins TRBV9 to TRBJ1-2; D not certain. Germline V gives CDR1 SGDLS, CDR2 YYNGEE. The CDR3 extends over 11 amino acids. Deletions cut 3 bases from V and 7 bases from J, with 7 bases between. CDR3 nucleotide sequence: TGTGCCAGCAGCGCGAGCGTTGGCTACACCTTC. As protein: CASSASVGYTF.

The V and J genes are TRBV9 and TRBJ2-1; the D is unclear. The V end lost 0 bases, the J end lost 4 bases, and 5 bases lay between the germline ends. The CDR3 spans 13 residues. Germline loops: CDR1 SGDLS, CDR2 YYNGEE. This CDR3 is CASSVEEYNEQFF. The CDR3 DNA reads TGTGCCAGCAGCGTAGAGGAGTACAATGAGCAGTTCTTC.

The chain combines TRBV4-1 with TRBJ2-3; TRBD2 aligns across 14 bases. CDR3 length: 22 residues. Germline CDR1 and CDR2: MGHRA and YSYEKL. J gave up 11 bases and V 4 bases, and 29 bases lay outside the gene matches. The CDR3 loop is CASSPQNELTPDGTSGSFMQYF. CDR3 sequence (DNA): TGCGCCAGCAGCCCGCAGAACGAACTCACCCCGGATGGGACTAGCGGGAGCTTCATGCAGTATTTT.

The chain has TRBV7-9 and TRBJ2-7; D is possibly TRBD1 (6 bases). The CDR3 spans 15 residues. The germline CDR1 and CDR2 sequences are SEHNR and FQNEAQ (reference sequence). V lost 5 bases to trimming and J lost 2 bases, with 16 bases between them. For the CDR3, the DNA is TGTGCCAGCAGCCCCGGGCAGGGGTTTGCCTACGAGCAGTACTTC. It yields the protein CASSPGQGFAYEQYF.

This chain links TRBV27 with TRBJ2-3; 10 bases fit TRBD2. The V gene's germline CDR1 is MNHEY and CDR2 SMNVEV (reference sequence). This CDR3 is built from 16 residues. V trimming: 1 base; J trimming: 2 bases; junction bases outside the gene matches: 3. The chain's CDR3 is CASSLWSGRVTDTQYF. In DNA, the CDR3 is TGTGCCAGCAGTTTATGGAGCGGGAGGGTCACAGATACGCAGTATTTT.

The rearrangement joins TRBV29-1 to TRBJ1-2, with 7 bases aligning to TRBD1. Germline CDR1 and CDR2: SQVTM and ANQGSEA. V trimming: 8 bases; J trimming: 6 bases; junction bases outside the gene matches: 9. This CDR3 region has 12 residues. Here the CDR3 DNA reads TGCAGCACTACTACAGGGGCCAATGGCTACACCTTC. It encodes CSTTTGANGYTF.

J is TRBJ2-3 and V is TRBV27; D unresolved. Trimming cost V 5 bases and J 2 bases, with 11 bases left between them. Per the germline V gene, CDR1 is MNHEY and CDR2 is SMNVEV (reference sequence). CDR3 length: 14 amino acids. CDR3 nucleotides: TGTGCCAGCAGTCCTATACCGCTCACAGATACGCAGTATTTT. The encoded protein is CASSPIPLTDTQYF.

The DNA for the CDR3 is TGTGCCTGGAGTTGGGGGAGGGCCCTTGGGGCCAACGTCCTGACTTTC. It encodes CAWSWGRALGANVLTF. J is TRBJ2-6 and V is TRBV30, with 7 bases identical to TRBD2. Trimming cost V 2 bases and J 3 bases; bases outside gene matches: 7. The germline gives CDR1 GTSNPN, CDR2 SVGIG (reference sequence). CDR3 size: 16 residues.

This clone has a single count. The chain joins TRBV14 to TRBJ2-1; D uncertain. CDR3 length: 14 residues. Trimming pared 0 bases from V and 6 bases from J, leaving 9 bases between. Germline assignment: CDR1 SGHDN and CDR2 FVKESK. The CDR3 is CASSQEGRRNEQFF. In DNA form, the CDR3 reads TGTGCCAGCAGCCAAGAGGGCAGACGCAATGAGCAGTTCTTC.

The V and J genes are TRBV6-1 and TRBJ2-1; D perhaps matches TRBD2 (5 bases). Germline lookup yields CDR1 MNHNS and CDR2 SASEGT. The V end was cut by 4 bases, the J end by 4 bases, with 20 bases between. The CDR3 is 17 amino acids. The CDR3 nucleotides read TGTGCCAGCAGTGTTTGGGGTATTAGCGTGGGGTACAATGAGCAGTTCTTC. Its translation is CASSVWGISVGYNEQFF.

A single count supports this clone. This chain connects TRBV5-1 to TRBJ2-7, with TRBD1 matching over 7 bases. Germline V gene sequence: CDR1 SGHRS, CDR2 YFSETQ. This CDR3 has 13 residues. Trimming removed 3 bases from V and 3 bases from J; junction bases left unmatched: 3. CDR3 in DNA: TGCGCCAGCAGCTACCGGGACAGCTACGAGCAGTACTTC. It codes for CASSYRDSYEQYF.

The chain recombines TRBV5-6 with TRBJ2-7; tentatively, D is TRBD2 (5 bases). Trimming pared 4 bases from V and 0 bases from J, leaving 11 bases between. Germline-derived CDR1 and CDR2 are SGHDT and YYEEEE. The length of the CDR3 is 14 residues. The chain's CDR3 is CASSPRGVSYEQYF. CDR3 nucleotides: TGTGCCAGCAGCCCCCGGGGAGTCTCCTACGAGCAGTACTTC. Drawing the rest from reference TRBV5-6 and TRBJ2-7, the complete variable domain is DAGVTQSPTHLIKTRGQQVTLRCSPKSGHDTVSWYQQALGQGPQFIFQYYEEEERQRGNFPDRFSGHQFPNYSSELNVNALLLGDSALYLCASSPRGVSYEQYFGPGTRLTVT.

The chain links TRBV7-9 to TRBJ1-1, with a tentative D call TRBD1 (5 bases). CDR1 SEHNR and CDR2 FQNEAQ come from the germline V gene (reference sequence). The CDR3 covers 15 residues. Trimming stripped 2 bases from V and 6 bases from J, with 16 bases between. The DNA for the CDR3 is TGTGCCAGCAGCTTAAAAGACTCAGGGAAGCCTGAAGCTTTCTTT. The encoded protein is CASSLKDSGKPEAFF.

The rearrangement links TRBV5-8 to TRBJ1-5; no firm D call. CDR1 and CDR2 (germline): SGHTS, YDEGEE. This CDR3 region has 15 residues. V lost 4 bases and J lost 4, with 15 bases in between. CDR3 residues: CASSPPGRGNQPQHF. The CDR3 DNA reads as TGTGCCAGCAGCCCTCCGGGCCGAGGGAATCAGCCCCAGCATTTT.

The chain joins TRBV6-7 to TRBJ2-2; the match to TRBD1 covers 9 bases. TRBV6-7 is an ORF, with its function uncertain. This CDR3 has 18 amino acids. The junction had 12 bases not matched to a gene; V was cut back by 6 bases and J by 1 base. The CDR3 nucleotides are TGTGCCAGCAGATACCCCCCCTCGGGACAGGGGAACACCGGGGAGCTGTTTTTT. Residues: CASRYPPSGQGNTGELFF.

The chain employs TRBV28 and TRBJ1-2; D gene ambiguous. In germline, CDR1 is MDHEN, CDR2 SYDVKM. Trimming left V 3 bases short and J 6 bases short, with 14 bases between. The CDR3 loop spans 14 amino acids. The DNA for the CDR3 is TGTGCCAGCAGTTTCCCCCGTCGTACGGATGGCTACACCTTC. The encoded protein is CASSFPRRTDGYTF.

The rearrangement links TRBV4-1 to TRBJ2-7; D is possibly TRBD2 (6 bases). CDR3 length: 14 amino acids. Germline values: CDR1 MGHRA, CDR2 YSYEKL. The V end was cut by 1 base, the J end by 3 bases, with 10 bases between. The CDR3 region is CASSQVAEGYEQYF. CDR3 nucleotides: TGCGCCAGCAGCCAAGTAGCGGAGGGCTACGAGCAGTACTTC.

This chain links TRBV11-2 with TRBJ2-1; D is undetermined. The CDR3 loop spans 13 amino acids. V was clipped by 1 base and J by 9 bases, with 10 bases between them. Germline values: CDR1 SGHAT, CDR2 FQNNGV. The CDR3: CASSLGGVGEQFF. CDR3 nucleotide sequence: TGTGCCAGCAGCTTAGGAGGTGTTGGTGAGCAGTTCTTC.

The J gene is TRBJ1-1, the V gene TRBV4-1, with TRBD1 matching over 9 bases. J lost 5 bases, V lost 8 bases, and 6 bases had no gene match. The germline V gene encodes CDR1 MGHRA and CDR2 YSYEKL. The CDR3 has 13 amino acids. The CDR3 DNA follows: TGCGCCAGCTCGGACAGGGGAGGAACTGAAGCTTTCTTT. It codes for CASSDRGGTEAFF.